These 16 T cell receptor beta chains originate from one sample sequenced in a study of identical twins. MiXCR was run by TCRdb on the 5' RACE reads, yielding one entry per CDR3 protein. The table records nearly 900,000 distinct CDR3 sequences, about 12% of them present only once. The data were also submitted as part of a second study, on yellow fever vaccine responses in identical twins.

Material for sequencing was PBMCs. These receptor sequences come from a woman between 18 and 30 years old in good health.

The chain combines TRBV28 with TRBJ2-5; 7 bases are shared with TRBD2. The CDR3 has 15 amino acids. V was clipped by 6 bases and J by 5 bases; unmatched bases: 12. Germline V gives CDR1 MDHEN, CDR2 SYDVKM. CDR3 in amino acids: CASSIGGGSRETQYF. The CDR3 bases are TGTGCCAGCAGCATCGGCGGGGGTTCTCGGGAGACCCAGTACTTC.

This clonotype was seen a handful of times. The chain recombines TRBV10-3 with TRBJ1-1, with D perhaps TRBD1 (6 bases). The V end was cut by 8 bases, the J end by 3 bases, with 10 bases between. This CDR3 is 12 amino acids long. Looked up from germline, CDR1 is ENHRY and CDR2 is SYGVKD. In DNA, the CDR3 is TGTGCCATCTCAGGGGTGGACACTGAAGCTTTCTTT. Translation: CAISGVDTEAFF.

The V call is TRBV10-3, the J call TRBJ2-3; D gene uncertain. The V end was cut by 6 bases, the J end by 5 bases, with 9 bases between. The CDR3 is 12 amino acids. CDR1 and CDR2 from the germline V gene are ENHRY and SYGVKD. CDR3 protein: CAISLSLDTQYF. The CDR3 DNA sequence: TGTGCCATCAGCCTGTCTTTAGATACGCAGTATTTT.

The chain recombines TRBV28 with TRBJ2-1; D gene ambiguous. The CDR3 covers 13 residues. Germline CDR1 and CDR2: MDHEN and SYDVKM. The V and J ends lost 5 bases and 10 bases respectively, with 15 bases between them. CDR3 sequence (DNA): TGTGCCAGCAGTCCCCCAGGTATGCGGGAGCAGTTCTTC. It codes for CASSPPGMREQFF. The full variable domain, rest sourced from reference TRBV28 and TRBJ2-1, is DVKVTQSSRYLVKRTGEKVFLECVQDMDHENMFWYRQDPGLGLRLIYFSYDVKMKEKGDIPEGYSVSREKKERFSLILESASTNQTSMYLCASSPPGMREQFFGPGTRLTVL.

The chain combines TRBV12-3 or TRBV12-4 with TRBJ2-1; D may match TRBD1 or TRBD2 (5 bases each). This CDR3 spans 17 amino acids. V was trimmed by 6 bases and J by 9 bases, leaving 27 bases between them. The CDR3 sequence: CASRLTFRGRGVGEQFF. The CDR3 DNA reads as TGTGCCAGCAGGCTCACATTTCGAGGAAGAGGGGTTGGTGAGCAGTTCTTC.

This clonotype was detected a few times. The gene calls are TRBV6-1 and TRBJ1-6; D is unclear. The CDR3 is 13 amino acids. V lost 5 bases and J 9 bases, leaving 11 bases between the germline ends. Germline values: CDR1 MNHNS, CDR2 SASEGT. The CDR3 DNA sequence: TGTGCCAGCAGTAGAGGGCCTATTTCACCCCTCCACTTT. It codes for CASSRGPISPLHF.

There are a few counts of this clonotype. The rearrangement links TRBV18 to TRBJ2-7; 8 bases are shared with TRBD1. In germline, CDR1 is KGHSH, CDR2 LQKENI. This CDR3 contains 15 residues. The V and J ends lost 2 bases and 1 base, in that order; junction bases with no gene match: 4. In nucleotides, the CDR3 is TGTGCCAGCTCACCATGGGACAGGCCTTCCTACGAGCAGTACGTC. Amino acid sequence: CASSPWDRPSYEQYV.

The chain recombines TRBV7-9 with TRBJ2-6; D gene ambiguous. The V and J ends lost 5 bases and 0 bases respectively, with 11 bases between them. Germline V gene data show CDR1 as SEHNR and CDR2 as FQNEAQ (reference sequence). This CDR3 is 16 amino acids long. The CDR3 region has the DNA TGTGCCAGCAGCCCTAGTTCTAGCTCTGGGGCCAACGTCCTGACTTTC. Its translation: CASSPSSSSGANVLTF.

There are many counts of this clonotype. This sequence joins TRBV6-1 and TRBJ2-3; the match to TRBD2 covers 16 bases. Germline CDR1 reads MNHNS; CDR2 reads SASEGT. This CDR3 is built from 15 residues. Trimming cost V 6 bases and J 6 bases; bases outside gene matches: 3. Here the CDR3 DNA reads TGTGCCAGCAGCCGGGGACTAGCGGGAGGGGATACGCAGTATTTT. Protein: CASSRGLAGGDTQYF.

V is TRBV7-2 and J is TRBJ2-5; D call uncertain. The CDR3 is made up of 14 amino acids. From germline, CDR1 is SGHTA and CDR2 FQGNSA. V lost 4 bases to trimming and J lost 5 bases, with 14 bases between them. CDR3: CASSSDWTEETQYF. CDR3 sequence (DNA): TGTGCCAGCAGCTCCGATTGGACCGAGGAGACCCAGTACTTC.

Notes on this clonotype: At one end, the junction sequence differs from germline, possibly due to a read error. CDR3 nucleotide sequence: TGTGCCAGCAGGGAAGCAGGGGGCGGGGAGCTGTTTTTT. This codes for CASREAGGGELFF. The rearrangement uses TRBV6-1 and TRBJ2-2; TRBD1 agrees at 7 bases. The length of the CDR3 is 13 residues. CDR1 and CDR2 (germline): MNHNS, SASEGT.

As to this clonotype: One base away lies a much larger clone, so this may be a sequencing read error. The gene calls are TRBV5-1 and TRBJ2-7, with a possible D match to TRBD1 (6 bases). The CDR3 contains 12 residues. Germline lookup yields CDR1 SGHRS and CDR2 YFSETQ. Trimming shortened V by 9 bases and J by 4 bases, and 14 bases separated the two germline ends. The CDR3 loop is CAIRRTDYEQYF. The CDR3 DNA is TGCGCCATCAGACGGACAGATTACGAGCAGTACTTC.

The CDR3 sequence: CANRRLASYEQYF. CDR3 nucleotides: TGTGCCAACAGAAGACTAGCGTCCTACGAGCAGTACTTC. This chain connects TRBV28 to TRBJ2-7; TRBD2 matches 8 bases. The germline V gene encodes CDR1 MDHEN and CDR2 SYDVKM. Trimming at V came to 10 bases and at J to 1 base, leaving 6 bases not matched to a gene. The CDR3 has 13 amino acids.

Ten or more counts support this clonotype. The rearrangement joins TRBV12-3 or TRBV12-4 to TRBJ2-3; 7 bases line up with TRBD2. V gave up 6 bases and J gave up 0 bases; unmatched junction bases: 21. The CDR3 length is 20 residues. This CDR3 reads CASSLSGDGLFGGSTDTQYF. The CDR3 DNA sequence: TGTGCCAGCAGCTTGAGCGGGGACGGACTCTTCGGGGGTAGCACAGATACGCAGTATTTT.

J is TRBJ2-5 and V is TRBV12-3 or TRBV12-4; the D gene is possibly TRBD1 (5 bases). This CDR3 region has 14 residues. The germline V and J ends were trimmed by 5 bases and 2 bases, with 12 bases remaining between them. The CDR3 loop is CASSADKGQETQYF. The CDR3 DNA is TGTGCCAGCAGTGCTGATAAGGGGCAAGAGACCCAGTACTTC.

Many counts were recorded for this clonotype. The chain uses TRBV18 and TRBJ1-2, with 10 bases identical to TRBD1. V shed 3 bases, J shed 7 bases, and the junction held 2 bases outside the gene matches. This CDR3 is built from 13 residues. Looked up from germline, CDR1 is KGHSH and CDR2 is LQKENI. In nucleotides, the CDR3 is TGTGCCAGCTCACCGGGACAGGGGTTTGGCTACACCTTC. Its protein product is CASSPGQGFGYTF.